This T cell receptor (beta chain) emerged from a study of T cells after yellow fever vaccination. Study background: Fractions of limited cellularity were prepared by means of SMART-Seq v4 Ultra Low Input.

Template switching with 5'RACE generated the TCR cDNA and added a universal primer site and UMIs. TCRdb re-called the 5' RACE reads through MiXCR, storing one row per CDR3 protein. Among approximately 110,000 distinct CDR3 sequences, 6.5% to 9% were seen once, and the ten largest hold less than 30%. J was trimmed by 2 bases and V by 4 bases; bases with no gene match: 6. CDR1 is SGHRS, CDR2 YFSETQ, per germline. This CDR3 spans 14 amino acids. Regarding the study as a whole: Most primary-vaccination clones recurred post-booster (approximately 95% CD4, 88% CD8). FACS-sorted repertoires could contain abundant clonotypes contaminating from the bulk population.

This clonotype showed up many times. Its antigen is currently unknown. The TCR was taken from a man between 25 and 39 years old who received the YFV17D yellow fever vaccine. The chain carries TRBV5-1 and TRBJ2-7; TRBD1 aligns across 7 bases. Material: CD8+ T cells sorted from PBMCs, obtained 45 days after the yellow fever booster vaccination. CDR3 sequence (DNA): TGCGCCAGCAGCCTCGAGGGACAGACCTACGAGCAGTACTTC. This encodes CASSLEGQTYEQYF. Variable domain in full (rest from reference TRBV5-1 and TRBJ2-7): KAGVTQTPRYLIKTRGQQVTLSCSPISGHRSVSWYQQTPGQGLQFLFEYFSETQRNKGNFPGRFSGRQFSNSRSEMNVSTLELGDSALYLCASSLEGQTYEQYFGPGTRLTVT.